This T cell receptor (beta chain) was sequenced in a study of blood T cell repertoires in COVID-19 (dated by TCRdb to the early 2020s). Some background on the complete study: Collaborator samples came from the United States, Italy and Spain and covered acute and convalescent phases of COVID-19. Samples came from the ongoing ImmuneRACE study (first 160 participants) plus 1,254 subjects from 6 global collaborators. Sample metadata almost always included a de-identified subject ID, COVID-19 status, age in years and sex. Where available, HLA class I and class II types were obtained from metadata supplied by the sample provider rather than from assay-based typing. The material from the prospective study consisted of cDNA or gDNA derived from T cells, B-cell-depleted T cells, or PBMCs. Deeply sampled blood TCRbeta repertoires from subjects exposed to, actively infected with, or recovered from COVID-19 were included in the dataset. A freely available public database, intended as a resource for researchers studying the immune response to SARS-CoV-2, is where the repertoires were released. The study at large found these results: The amount of clinical and demographic metadata varied by source and participant and was provided uncurated.

TCRbeta CDR3 regions were amplified from genomic DNA using the immunoSEQ Assay, a bias-controlled multiplex PCR. Turning to the authors' computational methods: The number of nucleated cells in each sample was estimated from the amplification of reference gene primers within the assay. To quantify the absolute abundance of each unique TCRbeta CDR3 rearrangement, sequence reads were collapsed and filtered. For each sample, productive Simpson clonality was calculated by taking the square root of Simpson's diversity index across productive rearrangements. TCRdb's version of the immuneACCESS table is confined to in-frame rearrangements and falls short of the full clone set. An unresolved V gene accounts for under half of the shortfall where checked; the remainder is of unknown origin. V and J calls and clone size are as listed in that table; D and trimming were resolved from the DNA. In all, the sample holds some 180,000 clones, and approximately 79% of those were seen once. Less than 5.5% of the sample belongs to the ten largest clones.

Enrolling through a virtual design, the prospective study's participants ranged in age from roughly 18 to 90 years and lived across more than 20 United States geographic areas. In the prospective study, cohorts were assigned on the basis of participant-reported clinical history obtained from a screening survey and a study questionnaire. In the prospective study, whole blood, serum and a nasopharyngeal or oropharyngeal swab were collected from each participant by mobile phlebotomists. Over a roughly 2-month period, participants in the prospective study had the option of providing additional blood draws and questionnaires. Before DNA extraction, blood samples from the prospective study were shipped at room temperature or frozen. This clone was detected a few times. Its recognized antigen is unknown. There are no base qualities to consult, and no much larger clone falls within one base. V was cut back by 5 bases and J by 0 bases, leaving a gap of 8 bases between them. The CDR1 and CDR2 encoded by the germline V gene are SQVTM and ANQGSEA. The CDR3 has 13 amino acids, counting the end cysteine and phenylalanine. The sequence is cut down to CDR3 DNA, 39 bases in frame from base 1.

The specimen sequenced was PBMCs or T cells enriched from blood (not recorded which). The chain employs TRBV29-1 and TRBJ1-3; a tentative D match to TRBD1 spans 5 bases. This clonotype was sampled from a woman between 55 and 75 years old with acute COVID-19. CDR3 region: CSVMTASGNTIYF. The nucleotide sequence reads TGCAGCGTTATGACAGCCTCTGGAAACACCATATATTTT.